The clone carrying this T cell receptor beta chain has just one count. These data come from a study of T cell changes during pregnancy in multiple sclerosis. The repertoire was sequenced with immunoSEQ multiplex PCR; TCRdb's copy has only in-frame clones and lacks some. The top ten clones hold 0.7% to 0.9% of a sample with approximately 100,000 clones, 94% of them seen once. The sequencing here drew on peripheral blood, taken before pregnancy. This receptor was obtained from a female donor with multiple sclerosis, enrolled in a pregnancy study.

The CDR3 bases are TGTGCCAGCAGCCCCGGGACAGGGAAGGTGGATGAGCAGTTCTTC. It yields the protein CASSPGTGKVDEQFF. The chain combines TRBV11-3 with TRBJ2-1; 9 bases are a match to TRBD1. There are 15 residues in the CDR3. V was pared by 5 bases and J by 8 bases, with 10 bases of the junction left unmatched. The V gene's germline CDR1 is SGHNT and CDR2 YENEEA.